The clone carrying this T cell receptor beta chain was recorded only once. The record originates from a study of control samples from healthy donors and cancer patients. Produced via immunoSEQ multiplex PCR; TCRdb's table is partial and in-frame only. The sample shows about 160,000 clones, about 94% of them seen only once. Germline CDR1 and CDR2: SGHRS and YFSETQ. Trimming cost V 4 bases and J 3 bases, with 10 bases left between them. The CDR3 has 13 residues. Input material: blood. This chain connects TRBV5-1 to TRBJ1-2, with TRBD1 as a possible D gene (5 bases). The source is a woman in her thirties or forties in good health. CDR3 amino acids: CASSATVDYGYTF. The CDR3 DNA reads as TGCGCCAGCAGCGCGACAGTAGACTATGGCTACACCTTC.